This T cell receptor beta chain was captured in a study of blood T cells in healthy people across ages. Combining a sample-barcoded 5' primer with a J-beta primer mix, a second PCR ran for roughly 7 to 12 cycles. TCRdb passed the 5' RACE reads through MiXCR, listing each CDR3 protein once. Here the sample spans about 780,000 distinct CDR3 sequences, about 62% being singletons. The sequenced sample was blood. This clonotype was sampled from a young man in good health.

CDR3 nucleotides: TGCAGCGTTGACGCTGGGGTAGCAGGTGGGGCCAACGTCCTGACTTTC. Its protein product is CSVDAGVAGGANVLTF. This rearrangement joins TRBV29-1 to TRBJ2-6, with D unresolved. Trimming left V 3 bases short and J 3 bases short, with 15 bases between. From germline, CDR1 is SQVTM and CDR2 ANQGSEA. The CDR3 is 16 amino acids.